This T cell receptor beta chain was identified in a study of vaccination and CD4 T cells after COVID-19. Treatment described: approximately 11-day PBMC culture with coronavirus spike peptide pools or control peptides (ViraFEST assay). Around 2 million PBMCs per well were cultured with about 10 IU/ml IL-2 and roughly 10 ug/ml peptide pools. At days 3 and 7, half the medium was exchanged for fresh IL-2 medium. Worth noting for this clonotype: What it binds is not known.

An Oncomine TCR Beta short-read assay was used to sequence the DNA from cultured CD4+ T cells. MiXCR was run by TCRdb on the PCR reads, yielding one entry per CDR3 protein. The sample contains about 18,000 distinct CDR3 sequences, under 55% of which appear only once. V dropped 3 bases and J dropped 3 bases, with 11 bases sitting between them. The CDR3 extends over 14 amino acids. Germline V lookup: CDR1 DFQATT, CDR2 SNEGSKA (reference sequence). This specimen was CD4+ T cells from blood, cultured in vitro, taken before SARS-CoV-2 vaccination. The clonotype originates from a human donor who received a COVID-19 vaccine. This sequence joins TRBV20-1 and TRBJ1-4; tentatively, D is TRBD1 (6 bases). In nucleotides, the CDR3 is TGCAGTGCTAGTGAGGACAGTCCTAATGAAAAACTGTTTTTT. Encoded protein: CSASEDSPNEKLFF.